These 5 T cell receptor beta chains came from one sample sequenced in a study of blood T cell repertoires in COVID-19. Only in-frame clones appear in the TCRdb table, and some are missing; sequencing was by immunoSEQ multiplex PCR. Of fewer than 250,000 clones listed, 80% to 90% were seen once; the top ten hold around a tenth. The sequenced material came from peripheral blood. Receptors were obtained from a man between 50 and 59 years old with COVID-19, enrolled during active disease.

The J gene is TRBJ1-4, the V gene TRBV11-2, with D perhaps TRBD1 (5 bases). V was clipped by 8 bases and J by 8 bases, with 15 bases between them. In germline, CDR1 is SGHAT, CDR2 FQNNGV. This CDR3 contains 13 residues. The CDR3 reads CASGGTGGEKLFF. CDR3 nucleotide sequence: TGTGCCAGCGGGGGAACAGGAGGGGAAAAACTGTTTTTT. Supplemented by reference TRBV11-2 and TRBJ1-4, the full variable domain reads EAGVAQSPRYKIIEKRQSVAFWCNPISGHATLYWYQQILGQGPKLLIQFQNNGVVDDSQLPKDRFSAERLKGVDSTLKIQPAKLEDSAVYLCASGGTGGEKLFFGSGTQLSVL.

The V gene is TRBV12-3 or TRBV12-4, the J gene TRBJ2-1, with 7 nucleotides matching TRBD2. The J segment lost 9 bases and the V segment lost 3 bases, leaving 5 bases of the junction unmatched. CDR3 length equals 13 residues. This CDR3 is CASSFWGGGEQFF. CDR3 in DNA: TGTGCCAGCAGTTTTTGGGGGGGAGGTGAGCAGTTCTTC.

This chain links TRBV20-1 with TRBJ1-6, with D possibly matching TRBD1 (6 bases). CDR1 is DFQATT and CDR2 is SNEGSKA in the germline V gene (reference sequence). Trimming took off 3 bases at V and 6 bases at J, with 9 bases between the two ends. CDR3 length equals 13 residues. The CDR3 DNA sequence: TGCAGTGCTAGTTCACAGGGTAATTCACCCCTCCACTTT. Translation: CSASSQGNSPLHF.

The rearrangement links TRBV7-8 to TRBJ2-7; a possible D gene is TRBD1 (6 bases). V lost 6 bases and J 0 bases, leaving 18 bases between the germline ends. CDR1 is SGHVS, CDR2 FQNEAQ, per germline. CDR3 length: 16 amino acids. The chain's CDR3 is CASSPTPGQSSYEQYF. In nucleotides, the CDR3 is TGTGCCAGCAGTCCGACGCCAGGACAGAGCTCCTACGAGCAGTACTTC.

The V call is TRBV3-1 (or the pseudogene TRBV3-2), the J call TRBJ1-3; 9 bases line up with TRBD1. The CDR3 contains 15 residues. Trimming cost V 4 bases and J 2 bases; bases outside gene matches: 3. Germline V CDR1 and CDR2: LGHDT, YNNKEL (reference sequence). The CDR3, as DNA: TGTGCCAGCAGCCGAACAGGGGGCACTGGAAACACCATATATTTT. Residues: CASSRTGGTGNTIYF.